This T cell receptor beta chain was found in a study of monozygotic twins with inflammatory bowel disease (dated by TCRdb to 2018 to 2020). About the full investigation: The full study comprised around 28 monozygotic twin pairs: nine German pairs (four IBD-concordant, five IBD-discordant) and 19 IBD-discordant Danish pairs. The search for disease-associated traits relied mainly on comparing IBD patients with their genetically identical healthy co-twins within discordant pairs. Each individual had, on average, about 151 000 unique TCRalpha sequences and 181 000 unique TCRbeta sequences available for analysis. Here is what the overall study found, with its caveats: IBD patients had lower TCRbeta repertoire diversity, measured by the inverse Simpson index, than their healthy co-twins. The analysis was unable to tell different T cell subtypes apart. No difference in repertoire similarity was observed between concordant and discordant twins, possibly owing to limited statistical power. Background noise and inter-individual variability may have been introduced into the repertoires by the differing immunosuppressive treatments among patients. Fewer clonotypes were shared with other individuals by IBD patients than by healthy twins, most markedly in patients showing signs of disease activity. No single strong signal or clonotype linked to IBD turned up in the results, so the idea that one exists was not supported.

An approximately 2.3 ml peripheral blood sample was drawn into PAXgene tubes per donor and stored at -80°C. Without any T cell sorting, total RNA was extracted from whole blood using the PAXgene blood miRNA kit on an automated QIAcube. Peripheral blood from monozygotic twin pairs who were concordant or discordant for inflammatory bowel disease underwent deep TCRalpha and TCRbeta repertoire profiling using unique molecular barcoding. Smoking habits were recorded for all twin pairs, and each individual was classified as a current, former or never smoker. Library construction relied on 5' RACE. For each TCR library, around 4,000 ng of total RNA was used. For each sample, cDNA was synthesized in eight separate reactions using SMARTScribe reverse transcriptase. During cDNA synthesis, template switching was used to introduce unique molecular identifiers that contained a 6-nucleotide sample barcode. Amplification of TCRalpha and TCRbeta cDNA involved two nested PCRs of approximately 16 and 9 cycles, and each PCR was followed by bead purification. Before amplification, the cDNA was treated with uracil DNA-glycosylase and purified using the QIAquick PCR purification kit. The second PCR added Illumina TruSeq-compatible adapters along with sample-specific barcodes. TapeStation and Qubit were used to check library quality and concentration, and 5 to 5.5 ng of each library was pooled. The pooled libraries were sequenced with 2 x 100 bp reads and custom sequencing primers on an Illumina HiSeq2500 single-index Rapid Run. In the authors' own workflow: MiGEC version 1.2.6 was used for UMI-based consensus assembly to correct PCR and sequencing errors. MiXCR version 2.1.1 handled V(D)J alignment, clonotype assembly and CDR3 extraction. To normalise gene usage, clonotype sharing and MAIT/NKT TCR abundance, the top 1000, 10 000 and 20 000 clonotypes in each sample were analysed. After downsampling to 27 000 UMIs, diversity was calculated as the inverse Simpson index using the vegan R package. Statistical testing used paired Mann-Whitney U tests on the discordant twin pairs and applied Benjamini-Hochberg correction for multiple testing. TCRdb reprocessed the reads; each CDR3 protein sequence makes one entry, and DNA is unavailable. These V and J calls rely on TCRdb rather than the paper's analysis. This sample's listing comprises 150,000 or so distinct CDR3 sequences. The ten most abundant clones make up around 6.8% of the sample.

As concerns this clonotype: Its target antigen remains unknown.

The origin of this receptor is a human donor with ulcerative colitis or Crohn's disease, or a healthy co-twin of an affected twin (not recorded which). The sample was blood.

This receptor has the CDR3 CASSYRSFPTYEQYF. Recombination joined TRBV6-2 or TRBV6-3 with TRBJ2-7. CDR1 and CDR2 (MNHEY, SVGEGT) derive from the germline V gene. The CDR3 covers 15 residues, taking in both the cysteine and the phenylalanine. No coding sequence is recorded.